The present TCR beta chain was sequenced within a study of blood T cell repertoires in COVID-19. Repertoires were generated with immunoSEQ multiplex PCR, while TCRdb's copy carries only in-frame clones and drops some. The data show approximately 290,000 clones, approximately 89% seen once. Points on this clone: This same CDR3 is encoded by further DNA sequences in the sample.

This TCR was sampled from a woman aged 25 to 39 with COVID-19, enrolled during active disease. Sequencing was done on a sample of peripheral blood.

CDR3 DNA sequence: TGTGCCAGCAGCCAGCGGGCGACTAATGAAAAACTGTTTTTT. It yields the protein CASSQRATNEKLFF. The chain employs TRBV3-1 (or the pseudogene TRBV3-2) and TRBJ1-4; D call uncertain. Germline loops: CDR1 LGHDT, CDR2 YNNKEL (reference sequence). This CDR3 has 14 amino acids. Trimming stripped 3 bases from V and 2 bases from J, with 7 bases between.